This T cell receptor beta chain derives from a study of CD8 T cells in Susac syndrome. Random-hexamer reverse transcription was applied to roughly 0.5 to 1 ug RNA. The authors amplified TCR beta CDR3 across 54 Vbeta and 13 Jbeta using immunoSEQ multiplex PCR. TCRdb reprocessed the immunoSEQ multiplex PCR reads via MiXCR and lists one record per CDR3 protein. The data show about 180,000 distinct CDR3 sequences, 85% to 95% seen once. Of note for this clonotype: As yet, its antigen is unknown.

Points from the study as a whole: The authors found no clonal expansion in Susac syndrome CD4+ T cell repertoires. Only a relatively small number of individuals were included in the TCR sequencing and HLA analysis.

The CDR3 extends over 16 amino acids. Trimming took off 3 bases at V and 3 bases at J, with 19 bases between the two ends. The germline V gene encodes CDR1 SGHRS and CDR2 YFSETQ. The sequence derives from a human donor with Susac syndrome. Sequencing was performed on CD4+ T cells from PBMCs. The rearrangement links TRBV5-1 to TRBJ2-7; D uncertain. CDR3 sequence (DNA): TGCGCCAGCAGCTCTGGCCAGCCAGTTGGAAGCTACGAGCAGTACTTC. It encodes CASSSGQPVGSYEQYF.